Below, 13 T cell receptor beta chains from the same sample are listed, as sequenced in a study of T cells after yellow fever vaccination. MiXCR, applied by TCRdb to the 5' RACE reads, yields one record per CDR3 protein. The sample has 300,000 to 400,000 distinct CDR3 sequences; roughly an eighth are singletons. The sequencing used CD4+ T cells sorted from PBMCs, collected 15 days after the yellow fever booster vaccination. These receptors all stem from a man aged 18 to 29 who received the YFV17D yellow fever vaccine.

This rearrangement joins TRBV5-1 to TRBJ2-1; 11 nucleotides match TRBD2. V shed 4 bases, J shed 3 bases, and the junction held 9 bases outside the gene matches. Germline CDR1 is SGHRS and CDR2 is YFSETQ. There are 17 residues in the CDR3. CDR3 coding DNA: TGCGCCAGCAGCCCCGGTCTAGCGGGGGGCCTCTACAATGAGCAGTTCTTC. Its translation is CASSPGLAGGLYNEQFF.

There are a few counts of this clonotype. The J gene is TRBJ1-2, the V gene TRBV4-1, with TRBD1 matching 9 bases. The CDR3 loop spans 16 amino acids. Trimming cost V 0 bases and J 8 bases; bases outside gene matches: 10. CDR1 and CDR2 from the germline V gene are MGHRA and YSYEKL. The CDR3 protein is CASSQEVRGTGIGYTF. CDR3 DNA sequence: TGCGCCAGCAGCCAAGAGGTCCGTGGGACAGGGATCGGCTACACCTTC.

This clonotype showed up just a few times. This sequence joins TRBV6-5 and TRBJ2-7, with unresolved D. V gave up 0 bases and J gave up 1 base, with 13 bases separating them. The CDR3 totals 16 residues. Germline CDR1 MNHEY, CDR2 SVGAGI. The CDR3 is CASSYSSSWYSYEQYF. In nucleotides, the CDR3 is TGTGCCAGCAGTTACTCAAGTTCGTGGTATTCCTACGAGCAGTACTTC.

V is TRBV11-3 and J is TRBJ2-3, with unresolved D. The CDR3 length is 16 residues. The germline V and J ends were trimmed by 3 bases and 1 base, with 14 bases remaining between them. The germline V gene encodes CDR1 SGHNT and CDR2 YENEEA. The CDR3 reads CASSFRIGRRTDTQYF. CDR3 nucleotide sequence: TGTGCCAGCAGCTTCCGTATAGGGCGGCGCACAGATACGCAGTATTTT.

CDR3 in DNA: TGTGCCAGCAAGGCGGGGATTCTCGACGAGCAGTACTTC. Translation gives CASKAGILDEQYF. J is TRBJ2-7 and V is TRBV6-5; tentatively, D is TRBD2 (6 bases). The CDR3 covers 13 residues. Germline loops: CDR1 MNHEY, CDR2 SVGAGI. V was cut by 7 bases and J by 5 bases, with 15 bases left in between.

V and J are TRBV7-2 and TRBJ1-1, with 7 nucleotides matching TRBD1. Losses at the gene ends were 5 bases for V and 1 base for J; bases not matched to a gene: 7. The CDR3 is made up of 15 amino acids. CDR1 and CDR2 from the germline V gene are SGHTA and FQGNSA. CDR3 in DNA: TGTGCCAGCAGCCAGAGGGGGCCATCGAACACTGAAGCTTTCTTT. This gives the protein CASSQRGPSNTEAFF. Full variable domain (outside the CDR3, taken from reference TRBV7-2 and TRBJ1-1): GAGVSQSPSNKVTEKGKDVELRCDPISGHTALYWYRQSLGQGLEFLIYFQGNSAPDKSGLPSDRFSAERTGGSVSTLTIQRTQQEDSAVYLCASSQRGPSNTEAFFGQGTRLTVV.

This clonotype was counted ten times or more. This chain connects TRBV23-1 to TRBJ2-1; D might be TRBD1 (7 bases). TRBV23-1 is identified as an open reading frame with a role that is uncertain. The CDR3 is 18 residues long. Trimming left V 0 bases short and J 5 bases short, with 20 bases between. The CDR3 reads CASSQSRRGQGSNNEQFF. The CDR3 DNA is TGCGCCAGCAGTCAATCCCGGAGGGGGCAGGGGAGCAACAATGAGCAGTTCTTC.

At least ten counts were recorded for this clonotype. The chain couples TRBV5-1 to TRBJ2-5, with D unclear. CDR3 length equals 15 residues. Between the trimmed V and J ends, which lost 4 bases and 4 bases, there was a span of 17 bases. CDR1 and CDR2 from the germline V gene are SGHRS and YFSETQ. The DNA for the CDR3 is TGCGCCAGCAGCCCGGAACGTCACAAAGGAGAGACCCAGTACTTC. It yields the protein CASSPERHKGETQYF.

This clonotype turned up a few times. The rearrangement uses TRBV20-1 and TRBJ2-5; 9 nucleotides line up with TRBD1. The germline CDR1 and CDR2 sequences are DFQATT and SNEGSKA (reference sequence). CDR3 length equals 14 residues. V lost 3 bases and J lost 5; bases outside the gene matches: 7. In DNA form, the CDR3 reads TGCAGTGCTAGGGGGGACAGGGAGTGGGAGACCCAGTACTTC. The encoded protein is CSARGDREWETQYF.

This clonotype was detected only once. The rearrangement joins TRBV10-2 to TRBJ2-7, with TRBD1 matching 10 bases. Germline assignment: CDR1 WSHSY and CDR2 SAAADI. The CDR3 extends over 14 amino acids. J gave up 4 bases and V 11 bases, and 11 bases lay outside the gene matches. The CDR3 nucleotides read TGCGCCTGCCTGGGGACAGGGGTTATTTACGAGCAGTACTTC. Its translation: CACLGTGVIYEQYF.

This clonotype was recorded a few times. The CDR3 nucleotides are TGTGCCAGCAGCGCGAGGGGGGGTAACACTGAAGCTTTCTTT. Protein product: CASSARGGNTEAFF. The chain combines TRBV7-2 with TRBJ1-1, with D possibly TRBD1 on 6 matching bases. Germline values: CDR1 SGHTA, CDR2 FQGNSA. The V and J ends lost 5 bases and 2 bases respectively, with 12 bases between them. This CDR3 has 14 amino acids. The entire variable domain, with the rest obtained from reference TRBV7-2 and TRBJ1-1, is as follows: GAGVSQSPSNKVTEKGKDVELRCDPISGHTALYWYRQSLGQGLEFLIYFQGNSAPDKSGLPSDRFSAERTGGSVSTLTIQRTQQEDSAVYLCASSARGGNTEAFFGQGTRLTVV.

This clonotype was seen a few times. V is TRBV27 and J is TRBJ2-5; tentatively, D is TRBD2 (6 bases). The CDR3 extends over 15 amino acids. Germline-derived CDR1 and CDR2 are MNHEY and SMNVEV (reference sequence). V dropped 4 bases and J dropped 1 base, with 13 bases sitting between them. CDR3 sequence (DNA): TGTGCCAGCAGTTACCGGGGGTGGGGCCAAGAGACCCAGTACTTC. Amino acid sequence: CASSYRGWGQETQYF.

The genes are TRBV10-3 and TRBJ2-1; D possibly uses TRBD1 or TRBD2 (5 bases each). Trimming cost V 6 bases and J 7 bases, with 22 bases left between them. Germline loops: CDR1 ENHRY, CDR2 SYGVKD. This CDR3 region has 16 residues. DNA of the CDR3: TGTGCCATCAGGCCATCCGGGACCAGGAATCGGAATGAGCAGTTCTTC. Translation: CAIRPSGTRNRNEQFF.